The 24 T cell receptor beta chains given below trace back to one sample, sequenced in a study of cytomegalovirus exposure and HLA in healthy donors. The method was immunoSEQ multiplex PCR; TCRdb's version includes in-frame clones alone and lacks a portion of them. Seen here are 70,000 to 75,000 clones, 90% to 95% observed once, and the top ten hold approximately 1.5%. What was sequenced was PBMCs. All receptors come from a man between 18 and 29 years old in good health and CMV-seropositive.

This sequence joins TRBV9 and TRBJ1-6; weak D call: TRBD1 (6 bases). The CDR3 length is 14 residues. V was trimmed by 3 bases and J by 8 bases, leaving 12 bases between them. Germline V lookup: CDR1 SGDLS, CDR2 YYNGEE. In DNA form, the CDR3 reads TGTGCCAGCAGCGAGGGGGGGGGCCATTCACCCCTCCACTTT. This translates into CASSEGGGHSPLHF.

The gene calls are TRBV4-1 and TRBJ2-7; D call uncertain. Per germline, CDR1 MGHRA and CDR2 YSYEKL. The V and J ends lost 2 bases and 0 bases respectively, with 11 bases between them. The CDR3 totals 15 residues. DNA for the CDR3: TGCGCCAGCAGCCAAAGAGAAAGTCTCTCCTACGAGCAGTACTTC. It encodes CASSQRESLSYEQYF.

This chain links TRBV18 with TRBJ2-5; 11 positions agree with TRBD2. The CDR3 extends over 14 amino acids. The ends lost 1 base at V and 5 bases at J; junction bases unmatched: 0. Germline CDR1 reads KGHSH; CDR2 reads LQKENI. The CDR3 nucleotides are TGTGCCAGCTCACCACTAGCGGGAGGGGAGACCCAGTACTTC. Its protein is CASSPLAGGETQYF.

The chain recombines TRBV5-8 with TRBJ1-1; D is uncertain. V was trimmed by 1 base and J by 4 bases, leaving 11 bases between them. The V gene's germline CDR1 is SGHTS and CDR2 YDEGEE. The CDR3 is 14 amino acids. The CDR3 loop is CASSLFSGITEAFF. The CDR3 DNA reads as TGTGCCAGCAGCTTGTTCTCGGGTATCACTGAAGCTTTCTTT.

The CDR3 DNA is TGTGCCAGCAGCTTGGGACAAGTCTACGAGCAGTACTTC. As protein: CASSLGQVYEQYF. This chain uses TRBV5-4 with TRBJ2-7; D gene ambiguous. From germline, CDR1 is SGHNT and CDR2 YYREEE (reference sequence). The CDR3 covers 13 residues. V lost 0 bases and J lost 3, with 7 bases in between.

V is TRBV4-1 and J is TRBJ1-1; maybe TRBD1 (5 bases). CDR3 size: 16 residues. Germline CDR1 MGHRA, CDR2 YSYEKL. Trimming stripped 1 base from V and 6 bases from J, with 18 bases between. CDR3 sequence: CASSQGGARQSAEAFF. DNA of the CDR3: TGCGCCAGCAGCCAAGGGGGTGCGAGACAGTCGGCTGAAGCTTTCTTT.

As DNA, the CDR3 is TGTGCCAGCAGTGTTCACCCGGACAGGGACTACGAGCAGTACTTC. This translates into CASSVHPDRDYEQYF. The genes are TRBV2 and TRBJ2-7, with 8 nucleotides matching TRBD1. Germline CDR1 and CDR2: SNHLY and FYNNEI. With 4 bases clipped from V and 3 bases from J, the junction kept 8 bases outside the gene matches. CDR3 size: 15 residues.

The CDR3 coding sequence is TGTGCCAGCACGACCGAGGCTCGCGAGCAGTACTTC. This codes for CASTTEAREQYF. The chain uses TRBV28 and TRBJ2-7, with D unclear. The V end lost 7 bases, the J end lost 6 bases, and 13 bases lay between the germline ends. The CDR3 is 12 amino acids. Germline V gives CDR1 MDHEN, CDR2 SYDVKM.

J is TRBJ2-2 and V is TRBV9; 7 bases align to TRBD2. The CDR3 spans 16 residues. The ends lost 1 base at V and 0 bases at J; junction bases unmatched: 3. Germline loops: CDR1 SGDLS, CDR2 YYNGEE. This chain's CDR3 is CASSVSLAANTGELFF. CDR3 in DNA: TGTGCCAGCAGCGTATCTCTAGCGGCGAACACCGGGGAGCTGTTTTTT.

This chain joins TRBV27 and TRBJ1-2, with 8 bases matching TRBD1. Looked up from germline, CDR1 is MNHEY and CDR2 is SMNVEV (reference sequence). With 6 bases clipped from V and 8 bases from J, the junction kept 11 bases outside the gene matches. The CDR3 runs 14 residues. Written as DNA, the CDR3 is TGTGCCAGCAGAATCTTGGACAGGGTGGGCGGCTACACCTTC. Amino acid sequence: CASRILDRVGGYTF.

This CDR3 reads CASSLVDSVSEGYTF. The CDR3 bases are TGTGCCAGCAGCTTGGTGGACTCAGTGTCAGAAGGCTACACCTTC. The chain couples TRBV5-6 to TRBJ1-2; D call uncertain. This CDR3 is built from 15 residues. The V end lost 0 bases, the J end lost 8 bases, and 17 bases lay between the germline ends. Germline V gene sequence: CDR1 SGHDT, CDR2 YYEEEE.

This clone was recorded once. This chain links TRBV7-3 with TRBJ2-7, with D hard to call. CDR1 is SGHTA and CDR2 is FQGTGA in the germline V gene. The V end was cut by 1 base, the J end by 0 bases, with 7 bases between. There are 14 residues in the CDR3. The CDR3 reads CASSLSVSSYEQYF. The CDR3 region has the DNA TGTGCCAGCAGCTTAAGTGTCAGCTCCTACGAGCAGTACTTC.

The V and J genes are TRBV6-5 and TRBJ1-1; D unclear. This CDR3 region has 13 residues. V was clipped by 4 bases and J by 8 bases, with 14 bases between them. Germline loops: CDR1 MNHEY, CDR2 SVGAGI. The chain's CDR3 is CASSSNWRQEAFF. In nucleotides, the CDR3 is TGTGCCAGCAGTTCCAATTGGAGGCAAGAAGCTTTCTTT.

The CDR3 bases are TGTGCCAGCAGTACGCCCGAGTCCTACAATGAGCAGTTCTTC. It codes for CASSTPESYNEQFF. This chain uses TRBV2 with TRBJ2-1; D remains ambiguous. CDR1 SNHLY and CDR2 FYNNEI come from the germline V gene. This CDR3 is 14 amino acids long. V lost 5 bases to trimming and J lost 1 base, with 9 bases between them.

V and J are TRBV5-1 and TRBJ2-7; D might be TRBD1 (5 bases). CDR1 SGHRS and CDR2 YFSETQ come from the germline V gene. The CDR3 covers 15 residues. The V end lost 1 base, the J end lost 3 bases, and 14 bases lay between the germline ends. CDR3 DNA sequence: TGCGCCAGCAGCTTGTCAGGGCAGTCCGACTACGAGCAGTACTTC. Amino acid sequence: CASSLSGQSDYEQYF.

The rearrangement joins TRBV27 to TRBJ2-6; TRBD1 matches at 8 bases. Germline lookup yields CDR1 MNHEY and CDR2 SMNVEV (reference sequence). The CDR3 length is 18 residues. V was clipped by 2 bases and J by 0 bases; unmatched bases: 6. The CDR3: CASSLRDRTLSGANVLTF. The CDR3, as DNA: TGTGCCAGCAGTTTAAGGGACAGGACCCTCTCTGGGGCCAACGTCCTGACTTTC.

This clone was seen only once. The rearrangement links TRBV5-1 to TRBJ2-1; D gene ambiguous. The CDR3 runs to 14 residues. Germline CDR1 is SGHRS and CDR2 is YFSETQ. V was pared by 0 bases and J by 4 bases, with 8 bases between. The CDR3 region is CASSLDSQYNEQFF. CDR3 DNA: TGCGCCAGCAGCTTGGACAGTCAATACAATGAGCAGTTCTTC.

V and J are TRBV19 and TRBJ1-2, with D unresolved. Looked up from germline, CDR1 is LNHDA and CDR2 is SQIVND (reference sequence). This CDR3 is 10 amino acids long. Trimming left V 10 bases short and J 10 bases short, with 13 bases between. CDR3 DNA: TGTGCCAAACCGCAGGTTCTCTACACCTTC. It codes for CAKPQVLYTF. Supplemented by reference TRBV19 and TRBJ1-2, the full variable domain reads DGGITQSPKYLFRKEGQNVTLSCEQNLNHDAMYWYRQDPGQGLRLIYYSQIVNDFQKGDIAEGYSVSREKKESFPLTVTSAQKNPTAFYLCAKPQVLYTFGSGTRLTVV.

This rearrangement joins TRBV10-2 to TRBJ2-3; 12 bases agree with TRBD2. The CDR3 is 16 amino acids. Trimming cost V 7 bases and J 0 bases; bases outside gene matches: 5. Germline V gene lookup returns CDR1 WSHSY and CDR2 SAAADI. CDR3 bases: TGCGCCAGCATCGGTGGACTAGCGGGGAGCACAGATACGCAGTATTTT. It is translated as CASIGGLAGSTDTQYF.

The chain links TRBV19 to TRBJ2-7, with D perhaps TRBD1 (7 bases). Trimming took 7 bases from V and 3 from J, leaving 28 bases between them. CDR1 and CDR2 (germline): LNHDA, SQIVND (reference sequence). This CDR3 comprises 18 residues. The CDR3 loop reads CASTTDRVGVSGNYEQYF. DNA for the CDR3: TGTGCCAGTACCACCGACAGGGTTGGAGTTAGCGGAAACTACGAGCAGTACTTC.

The chain recombines TRBV6-6 with TRBJ1-5; D unclear. Germline V gives CDR1 MNHNY, CDR2 SVGAGI (reference sequence). V lost 2 bases and J 3 bases, leaving 11 bases between the germline ends. CDR3 size: 15 residues. DNA of the CDR3: TGTGCCAGCAGTTACCTGGCAGTTCCCAATCAGCCCCAGCATTTT. Amino acid sequence: CASSYLAVPNQPQHF.

Concerning this clone itself: In the same sample, other DNA sequences code for this CDR3. The V call is TRBV5-4, the J call TRBJ2-2; 8 bases fit TRBD1. The V gene's germline CDR1 is SGHNT and CDR2 YYREEE (reference sequence). V dropped 5 bases and J dropped 1; count of bases not matched to a gene: 4. This CDR3 is 15 amino acids long. This chain's CDR3 is CASSSGTGNTGELFF. The CDR3, as DNA: TGTGCCAGCAGTTCAGGGACAGGGAACACCGGGGAGCTGTTTTTT.

The chain combines TRBV19 with TRBJ1-2, with unresolved D. This CDR3 contains 14 residues. Trimming shortened V by 0 bases and J by 4 bases, and 9 bases separated the two germline ends. The V gene's germline CDR1 is LNHDA and CDR2 SQIVND (reference sequence). CDR3 protein: CASSIDPGTYGYTF. CDR3 nucleotide sequence: TGTGCCAGTAGTATAGATCCGGGAACCTATGGCTACACCTTC.

The CDR3 region is CASSLAGQGTEKLFF. The CDR3 nucleotides read TGTGCCAGCAGCCTAGCGGGACAGGGGACCGAAAAACTGTTTTTT. V and J are TRBV5-6 and TRBJ1-4; 10 nucleotides agree with TRBD1. The CDR3 is 15 residues long. Germline lookup yields CDR1 SGHDT and CDR2 YYEEEE. The J segment lost 8 bases and the V segment lost 4 bases, leaving 8 bases of the junction unmatched.